The subject of this entry is one TCR beta chain. Additional DNA sequences in this sample encode the identical CDR3. Trimming at V came to 0 bases and at J to 6 bases, leaving 6 bases not matched to a gene. Germline V gene data show CDR1 as SGHRS and CDR2 as YFSETQ. The CDR3 has 16 residues. Patients from Seattle were sampled longitudinally, starting during active infection. TCRdb's copy holds only in-frame clones and misses some; the assay was immunoSEQ multiplex PCR. The sample lists more than 200,000 clones, around 80% occurring once. These data come from a study of blood T cell repertoires in COVID-19. In the study overall: Sources were T cells, B-cell-depleted T cells, or PBMCs; the material itself was cDNA or gDNA.

The sequence came from a woman of 80 years or more with COVID-19, enrolled during active disease. The material sequenced was peripheral blood. This chain links TRBV5-1 with TRBJ2-1; TRBD1 matches 10 bases. CDR3 residues: CASSLAGGQGFNEQFF. CDR3 bases: TGCGCCAGCAGCTTGGCCGGGGGACAGGGGTTCAATGAGCAGTTCTTC.